This TCR beta chain was sequenced in a study of T cells in Graves' hyperthyroidism and ophthalmopathy. V lost 2 bases to trimming and J lost 9 bases, with 20 bases between them. The germline CDR1 and CDR2 sequences are DFQATT and SNEGSKA (reference sequence). There are 16 residues in the CDR3. Based on clinical symptoms, serum thyroxine and TRAb, thyroid ultrasound and orbital computed tomography, diagnoses were reached. PBMCs stemmed from about 9.7 ml fresh peripheral blood. This clonotype was recorded a few times. Regions amplified from RNA transcripts were the TCR beta CDR3 regions. An initial round of RT-PCR targeting the TCR CDR3 relied on the HTBI primer set. Via MiXCR, TCRdb re-called the multiplex PCR reads, giving one row per CDR3 protein. Of about 260,000 distinct CDR3 sequences in the sample, 20% to 25% were seen once.

The sequence was obtained from a man between 25 and 39 years old with Graves' ophthalmopathy. Sample: blood. This chain joins TRBV20-1 and TRBJ1-6, with D uncertain. The DNA for the CDR3 is TGCAGTGCTAGATCCACCTCTTCGGTCCGGGTTTCACCCCTCCACTTT. Its translation: CSARSTSSVRVSPLHF.